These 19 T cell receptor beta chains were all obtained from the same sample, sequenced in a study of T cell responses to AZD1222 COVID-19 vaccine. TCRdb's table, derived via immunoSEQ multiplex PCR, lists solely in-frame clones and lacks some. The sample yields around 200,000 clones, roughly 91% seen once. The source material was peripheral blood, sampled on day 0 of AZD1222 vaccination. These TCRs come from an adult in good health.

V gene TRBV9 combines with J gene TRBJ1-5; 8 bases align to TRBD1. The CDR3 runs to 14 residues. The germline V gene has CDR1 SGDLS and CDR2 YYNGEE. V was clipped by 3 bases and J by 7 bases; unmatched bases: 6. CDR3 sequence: CASSGGTGHQPQHF. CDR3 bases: TGTGCCAGCAGCGGAGGGACAGGTCACCAGCCCCAGCATTTT.

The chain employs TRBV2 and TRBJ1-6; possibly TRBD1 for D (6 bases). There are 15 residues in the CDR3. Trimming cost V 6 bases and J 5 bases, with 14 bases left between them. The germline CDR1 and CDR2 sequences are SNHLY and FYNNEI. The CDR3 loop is CASRQGMGNNSPLHF. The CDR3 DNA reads TGTGCCAGCAGGCAGGGGATGGGGAATAATTCACCCCTCCACTTT.

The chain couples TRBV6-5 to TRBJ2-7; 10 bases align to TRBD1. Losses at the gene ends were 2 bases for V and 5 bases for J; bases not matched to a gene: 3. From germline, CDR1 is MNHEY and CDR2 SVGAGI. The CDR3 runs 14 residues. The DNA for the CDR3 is TGTGCCAGCAGTTACCGACAGGGGGCCCACGAGCAGTACTTC. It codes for CASSYRQGAHEQYF.

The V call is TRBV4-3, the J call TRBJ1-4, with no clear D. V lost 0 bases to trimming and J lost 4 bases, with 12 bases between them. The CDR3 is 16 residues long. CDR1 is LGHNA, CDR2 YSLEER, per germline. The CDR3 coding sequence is TGCGCCAGCAGCCAAGAAGAAACACGGTTTAATGAAAAACTGTTTTTT. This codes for CASSQEETRFNEKLFF.

CDR3 DNA sequence: TGTGCCAGCAGCTCGACTAGCGGGAACGACGAGCAGTACTTC. This translates into CASSSTSGNDEQYF. The chain is built from TRBV11-1 and TRBJ2-7, with TRBD2 identical over 11 bases. The CDR3 covers 14 residues. The germline V gene encodes CDR1 SGHAT and CDR2 FQDESV (reference sequence). V was clipped by 4 bases and J by 5 bases; unmatched bases: 4.

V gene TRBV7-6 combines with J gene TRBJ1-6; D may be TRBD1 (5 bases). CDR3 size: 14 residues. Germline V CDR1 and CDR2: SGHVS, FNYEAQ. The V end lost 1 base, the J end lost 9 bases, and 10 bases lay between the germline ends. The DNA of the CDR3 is TGTGCCAGCAGCTTAGGCAGGGCAAGTTCACCCCTCCACTTT. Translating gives CASSLGRASSPLHF.

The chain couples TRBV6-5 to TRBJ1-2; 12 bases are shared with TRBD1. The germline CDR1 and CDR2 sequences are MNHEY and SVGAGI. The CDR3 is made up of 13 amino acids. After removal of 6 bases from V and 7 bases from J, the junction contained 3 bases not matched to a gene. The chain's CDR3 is CASSRDRGLGYTF. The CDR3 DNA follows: TGTGCCAGCAGCCGGGACAGGGGGCTTGGCTACACCTTC.

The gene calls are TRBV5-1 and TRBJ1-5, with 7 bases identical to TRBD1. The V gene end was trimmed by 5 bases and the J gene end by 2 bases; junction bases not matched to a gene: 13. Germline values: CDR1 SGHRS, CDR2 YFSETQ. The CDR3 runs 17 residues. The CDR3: CASRMHEDRARNQPQHF. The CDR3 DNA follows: TGCGCCAGCAGAATGCATGAAGACAGGGCCCGCAATCAGCCCCAGCATTTT.

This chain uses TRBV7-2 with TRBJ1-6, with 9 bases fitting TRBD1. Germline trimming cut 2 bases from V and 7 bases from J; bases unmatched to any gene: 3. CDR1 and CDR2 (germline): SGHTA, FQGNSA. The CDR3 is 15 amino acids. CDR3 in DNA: TGTGCCAGCAGCTTATACGGACAGGGGAATTCACCCCTCCACTTT. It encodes CASSLYGQGNSPLHF.

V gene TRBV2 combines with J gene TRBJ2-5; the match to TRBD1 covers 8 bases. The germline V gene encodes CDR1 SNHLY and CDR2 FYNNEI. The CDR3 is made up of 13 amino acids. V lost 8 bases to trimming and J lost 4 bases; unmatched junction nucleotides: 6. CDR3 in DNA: TGTGCCAGCGCGGGACAGGTAGGAGAGACCCAGTACTTC. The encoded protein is CASAGQVGETQYF. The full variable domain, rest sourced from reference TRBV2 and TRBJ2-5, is EPEVTQTPSHQVTQMGQEVILRCVPISNHLYFYWYRQILGQKVEFLVSFYNNEISEKSEIFDDQFSVERPDGSNFTLKIRSTKLEDSAMYFCASAGQVGETQYFGPGTRLLVL.

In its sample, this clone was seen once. CDR3 DNA: TGTGCCAGCAGTCCTTCATTCGTGCAGTTCTTC. It encodes CASSPSFVQFF. The chain employs TRBV12-3 or TRBV12-4 and TRBJ2-1; D uncertain. This CDR3 region has 11 residues. V was clipped by 5 bases and J by 12 bases, with 11 bases between them.

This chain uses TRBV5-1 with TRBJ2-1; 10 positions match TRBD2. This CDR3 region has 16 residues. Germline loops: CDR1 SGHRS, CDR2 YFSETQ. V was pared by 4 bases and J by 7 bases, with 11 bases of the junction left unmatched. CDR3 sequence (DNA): TGCGCCAGCAGCCAGCATGCTAGCGGGAGTGGTAATGAGCAGTTCTTC. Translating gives CASSQHASGSGNEQFF.

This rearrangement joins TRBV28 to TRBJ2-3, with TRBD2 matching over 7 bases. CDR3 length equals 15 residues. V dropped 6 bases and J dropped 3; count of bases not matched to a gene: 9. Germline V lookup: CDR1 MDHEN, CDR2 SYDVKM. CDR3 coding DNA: TGTGCCAGCAGCCCTGGGGCGGGAGAAACAGATACGCAGTATTTT. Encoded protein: CASSPGAGETDTQYF.

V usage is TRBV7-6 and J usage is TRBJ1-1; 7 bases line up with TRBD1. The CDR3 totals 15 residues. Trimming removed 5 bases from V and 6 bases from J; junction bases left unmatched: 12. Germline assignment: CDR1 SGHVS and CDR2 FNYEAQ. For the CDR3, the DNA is TGTGCCAGCAGCGAATGGGACAGTCAAGTCCCTGAAGCTTTCTTT. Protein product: CASSEWDSQVPEAFF.

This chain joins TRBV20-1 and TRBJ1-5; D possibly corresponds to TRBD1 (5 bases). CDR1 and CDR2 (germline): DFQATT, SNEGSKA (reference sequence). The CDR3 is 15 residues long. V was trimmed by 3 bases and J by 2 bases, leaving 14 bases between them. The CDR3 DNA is TGCAGTGCTAGTCTCCCAGGGCAAGGCAATCAGCCCCAGCATTTT. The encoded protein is CSASLPGQGNQPQHF.

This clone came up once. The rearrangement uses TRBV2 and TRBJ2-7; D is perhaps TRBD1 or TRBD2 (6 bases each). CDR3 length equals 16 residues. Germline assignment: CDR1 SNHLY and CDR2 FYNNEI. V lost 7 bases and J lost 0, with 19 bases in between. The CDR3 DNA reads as TGTGCCAGCACTTCACGGAGGGGGGCAGGCTCCTACGAGCAGTACTTC. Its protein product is CASTSRRGAGSYEQYF.

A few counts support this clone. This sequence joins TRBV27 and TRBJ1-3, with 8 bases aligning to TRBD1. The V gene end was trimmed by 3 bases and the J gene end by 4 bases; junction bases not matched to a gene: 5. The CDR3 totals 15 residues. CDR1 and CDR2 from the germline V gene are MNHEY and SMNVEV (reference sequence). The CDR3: CASSFTGGKGNTIYF. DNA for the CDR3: TGTGCCAGCAGTTTCACAGGGGGAAAAGGAAACACCATATATTTT.

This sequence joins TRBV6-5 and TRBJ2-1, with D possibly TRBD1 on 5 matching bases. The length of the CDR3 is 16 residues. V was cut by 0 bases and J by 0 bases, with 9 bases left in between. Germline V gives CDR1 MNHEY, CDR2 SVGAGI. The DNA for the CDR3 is TGTGCCAGCAGTTACTCACAGGCCCTCTCCTACAATGAGCAGTTCTTC. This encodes CASSYSQALSYNEQFF.

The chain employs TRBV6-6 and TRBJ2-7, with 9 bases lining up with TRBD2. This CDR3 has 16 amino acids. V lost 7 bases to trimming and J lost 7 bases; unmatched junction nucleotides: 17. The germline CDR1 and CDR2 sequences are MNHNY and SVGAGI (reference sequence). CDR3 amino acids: CASNKPGLAGAGEQYF. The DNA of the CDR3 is TGTGCCAGCAACAAACCGGGACTAGCTGGGGCTGGGGAGCAGTACTTC.